The entry that follows covers one T cell receptor beta chain sequence. The target antigen is unknown. The germline V and J ends were trimmed by 2 bases and 4 bases, with 14 bases remaining between them. The CDR3 is 15 residues long. Germline lookup yields CDR1 SGHVS and CDR2 FQNEAQ. Extracted from the samples, RNA was reverse transcribed into cDNA to serve as the sequencing template. Assay: immunoSEQ multiplex PCR; the TCRdb copy retains only in-frame clones and omits some. The table includes hundreds of thousands of clones, over 45% detected once. Stated treatment: oral pan-JAK inhibitor, 5-10 mg twice daily. Alopecia areata patients had lesional scalp punch biopsies and peripheral blood taken from them. This entry is derived from a study of CD8+ T cells in alopecia areata. Study-level points and caveats: More clonal than normal scalp was lesional scalp, particularly alopecia totalis/universalis.

This clonotype originated in a human donor with alopecia areata. The specimen was CD4+ T cells sorted from blood, collected around week 54, from a patient treated with tofacitinib. V and J are TRBV7-8 and TRBJ1-2, with a tentative D call TRBD1 (6 bases). CDR3 DNA: TGTGCCAGCAGCTTATCAACAGGGCGAGGCTATGGCTACACCTTC. Protein product: CASSLSTGRGYGYTF.